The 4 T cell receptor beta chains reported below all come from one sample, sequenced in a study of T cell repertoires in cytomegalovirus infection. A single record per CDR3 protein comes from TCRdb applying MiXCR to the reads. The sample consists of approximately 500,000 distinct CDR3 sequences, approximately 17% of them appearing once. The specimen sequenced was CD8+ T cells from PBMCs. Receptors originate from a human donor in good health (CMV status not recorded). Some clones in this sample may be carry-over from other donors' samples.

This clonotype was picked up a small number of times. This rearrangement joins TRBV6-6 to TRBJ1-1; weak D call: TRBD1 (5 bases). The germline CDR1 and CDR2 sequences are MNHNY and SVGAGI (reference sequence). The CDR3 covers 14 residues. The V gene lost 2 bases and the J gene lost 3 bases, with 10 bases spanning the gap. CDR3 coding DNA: TGTGCCAGCAGTTACCCCGAAGGGGACACTGAAGCTTTCTTT. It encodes CASSYPEGDTEAFF.

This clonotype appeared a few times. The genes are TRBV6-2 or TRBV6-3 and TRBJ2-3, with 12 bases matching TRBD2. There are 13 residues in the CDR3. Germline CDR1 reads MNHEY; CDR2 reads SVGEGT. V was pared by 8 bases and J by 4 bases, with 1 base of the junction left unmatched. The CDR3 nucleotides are TGTGCCAGCTCTAGCGGGAGGGCAGATACGCAGTATTTT. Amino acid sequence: CASSSGRADTQYF.

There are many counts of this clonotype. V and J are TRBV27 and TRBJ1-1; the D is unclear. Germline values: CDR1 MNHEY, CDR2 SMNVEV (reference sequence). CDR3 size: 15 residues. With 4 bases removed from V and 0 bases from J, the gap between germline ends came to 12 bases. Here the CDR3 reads CASSSSERMNTEAFF. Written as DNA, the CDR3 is TGTGCCAGCAGTTCGTCCGAAAGGATGAACACTGAAGCTTTCTTT.

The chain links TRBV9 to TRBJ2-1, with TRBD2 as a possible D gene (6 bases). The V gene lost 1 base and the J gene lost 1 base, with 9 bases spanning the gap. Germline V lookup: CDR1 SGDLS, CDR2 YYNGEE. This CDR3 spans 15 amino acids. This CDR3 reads CASSVNSGSYNEQFF. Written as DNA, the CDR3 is TGTGCCAGCAGCGTAAATAGCGGATCCTACAATGAGCAGTTCTTC.